This T cell receptor beta chain was captured in a study of human T cells and chemical hapten exposure. The time point was: pre-sensitization, week 0. The treatment was: therapeutic diphenylcyclopropenone sensitization with weekly scalp DPC. A single record per CDR3 protein comes from TCRdb applying MiXCR to the RACE reads. The data hold 150,000 to 200,000 distinct CDR3 sequences, with around 30% observed a single time. Comment on this clonotype: Its specificity is not known.

Study findings and constraints: Compared to controls, expanded TCRs made significantly more large clusters of similar CDR3s. Given that the donors had alopecia, their immune response may differ from that seen in healthy people. With regard to DPC sensitization, TCRs above 1 in 1000 frequency did not change.

CDR3 length: 17 amino acids. V lost 3 bases to trimming and J lost 1 base; unmatched junction nucleotides: 6. Germline-derived CDR1 and CDR2 are SGHAT and FQNNGV. The rearrangement uses TRBV11-2 and TRBJ1-5; 10 bases fit TRBD1. The clonotype originates from a woman in her twenties or thirties with alopecia areata. Some clones in this sample may be carry-over from other donors' samples. Sequencing used whole blood, obtained in connection with sensitization to the hapten diphenylcyclopropenone (DPC). In DNA form, the CDR3 reads TGTGCCAGCAGCTTGGGACAGGGGTCCCTGAGCAATCAGCCCCAGCATTTT. Protein sequence: CASSLGQGSLSNQPQHF.